The rows below give T cell receptor beta chains drawn from one sample of a study of blood T cell repertoires in COVID-19. Clones were sequenced by immunoSEQ multiplex PCR, and TCRdb holds only the in-frame ones, with some missing. In the table there are about 500,000 clones, 80% to 90% of which are singletons. Sample: peripheral blood. The receptors were sampled from a man younger than 35 with COVID-19, enrolled during active disease. Both conserved end residues are part of each CDR3. D genes are given only for firm matches. Size is omitted from some rows. Given values are once, few, many or a class for expanded clones.

CDR3: CASSAYREDNYGYTF
DNA: TGTGCCAGCAGTGCCTACAGGGAAGATAACTATGGCTACACCTTC
J: TRBJ1-2
D: NA
size: few
V: TRBV6-2/TRBV6-3

CDR3: CASSMPGQGNEKLFF
DNA: TGTGCCAGCAGCATGCCGGGACAGGGGAATGAAAAACTGTTTTTT
J: TRBJ1-4
D: TRBD1
size: NA
V: TRBV6-5

CDR3: CAISESGQRSSYEQYF
DNA: TGTGCCATCAGTGAGTCCGGACAGCGAAGCTCCTACGAGCAGTACTTC
J: TRBJ2-7
D: NA
size: NA
V: TRBV10-3

CDR3: CASSLVAGEREQYF
DNA: TGCGCCAGCAGCTTGGTAGCGGGAGAACGCGAGCAGTACTTC
J: TRBJ2-7
D: TRBD2
size: few
V: TRBV5-1

CDR3: CASSRQGVNTEAFF
DNA: TGTGCCAGCAGCCGACAGGGGGTGAACACTGAAGCTTTCTTT
J: TRBJ1-1
D: TRBD1
size: NA
V: TRBV2

CDR3: CASSSGGDNQPQHF
DNA: TGTGCCAGCAGTTCGGGAGGGGACAATCAGCCCCAGCATTTT
J: TRBJ1-5
D: NA
size: NA
V: TRBV28

CDR3: CASSLAGGPGEQYF
DNA: TGTGCCAGCAGCTTAGCGGGAGGGCCGGGGGAGCAGTACTTC
J: TRBJ2-7
D: TRBD2
size: NA
V: TRBV7-3

CDR3: CASSVLGAGSYEQYF
DNA: TGTGCCAGCAGTGTACTTGGGGCCGGCTCCTACGAGCAGTACTTC
J: TRBJ2-7
D: NA
size: NA
V: TRBV2

CDR3: CASSGESSGQHALNTEAFF
DNA: TGCGCCAGCAGCGGGGAAAGTTCGGGACAACATGCCCTGAACACTGAAGCTTTCTTT
J: TRBJ1-1
D: NA
size: NA
V: TRBV5-1

CDR3: CSVEDSGANVLTF
DNA: TGCAGCGTTGAAGATAGTGGGGCCAACGTCCTGACTTTC
J: TRBJ2-6
D: NA
size: NA
V: TRBV29-1

CDR3: CASAGLAGGPDGGELFF
DNA: TGTGCCAGTGCTGGACTAGCGGGAGGGCCAGATGGCGGGGAGCTGTTTTTT
J: TRBJ2-2
D: TRBD2
size: NA
V: TRBV19

CDR3: CASSSDIGGANVLTF
DNA: TGCGCCAGCAGCTCGGACATTGGCGGGGCCAACGTCCTGACTTTC
J: TRBJ2-6
D: NA
size: NA
V: TRBV5-1

CDR3: CASSELESSYNSPLHF
DNA: TGTGCCAGCAGTGAACTAGAGAGCTCCTATAATTCACCCCTCCACTTT
J: TRBJ1-6
D: NA
size: NA
V: TRBV6-1

CDR3: CASSQGGGGAYEQYF
DNA: TGTGCCAGCAGCCAAGGAGGGGGGGGCGCCTACGAGCAGTACTTC
J: TRBJ2-7
D: NA
size: NA
V: TRBV3-1/TRBV3-2

CDR3: CASSSVVGLLWTEAFF
DNA: TGCGCCAGCAGCTCAGTAGTGGGGCTTCTGTGGACTGAAGCTTTCTTT
J: TRBJ1-1
D: NA
size: NA
V: TRBV5-1

CDR3: CASSFSGRSPSYEQYF
DNA: TGTGCCAGCAGCTTCAGCGGCCGAAGTCCCTCCTACGAGCAGTACTTC
J: TRBJ2-7
D: NA
size: NA
V: TRBV7-9

CDR3: CASSPPGPSYNEQFF
DNA: TGTGCCAGCTCACCACCGGGGCCCTCCTACAATGAGCAGTTCTTC
J: TRBJ2-1
D: NA
size: NA
V: TRBV18

CDR3: CASSPLAGASYEQYF
DNA: TGTGCCAGCAGCCCGCTAGCGGGGGCCTCCTACGAGCAGTACTTC
J: TRBJ2-7
D: TRBD2
size: NA
V: TRBV7-2

CDR3: CASSLAGEYGGYTF
DNA: TGTGCCAGCAGCTTAGCCGGGGAATACGGTGGCTACACCTTC
J: TRBJ1-2
D: NA
size: NA
V: TRBV7-9

CDR3: CASSMGRRNNEQFF
DNA: TGTGCCAGTAGTATGGGGCGGCGTAACAATGAGCAGTTCTTC
J: TRBJ2-1
D: NA
size: NA
V: TRBV19

CDR3: CASSLGGYSATDTQYF
DNA: TGTGCCAGCAGTTTGGGCGGGTATTCTGCCACAGATACGCAGTATTTT
J: TRBJ2-3
D: NA
size: NA
V: TRBV6-5

CDR3: CASSRRLGGVAGELFF
DNA: TGTGCCAGCAGCCGCCGACTGGGAGGTGTCGCCGGGGAGCTGTTTTTT
J: TRBJ2-2
D: NA
size: NA
V: TRBV7-3

CDR3: CASGQGGIEQFF
DNA: TGTGCCAGCGGACAGGGGGGAATTGAGCAGTTCTTC
J: TRBJ2-1
D: TRBD1
size: NA
V: TRBV19

CDR3: CASSLTGLAGGQSEQYF
DNA: TGCGCCAGCAGCTTGACGGGACTAGCGGGAGGGCAAAGCGAGCAGTACTTC
J: TRBJ2-7
D: TRBD2
size: NA
V: TRBV5-1